One sample yielded the 12 T cell receptor beta chains listed below, sequenced in a study of shared clonotypes between healthy human individuals. Naive CD8 isolation took CD45RO-negative cells positively selected for CCR7 and excluded terminally differentiated effector memory CD45RA+ cells. This table comes from immunoSEQ multiplex PCR, and its TCRdb copy is limited to in-frame clones, with some not included. The sample comprises more than 2 million clones, about 94% of which are singletons, and 1.5% to 2% rests with the top ten. The source material was naive CD8+ T cells from PBMCs. These TCRs come from a young man in good health. Some clones in this sample may be carry-over from other donors' samples.

This CDR3 reads CAWSVPPLAGRDEQYF. CDR3 DNA: TGTGCCTGGAGTGTACCCCCACTAGCGGGAAGGGACGAGCAGTACTTC. The chain joins TRBV30 to TRBJ2-7, with 10 bases fitting TRBD2. This CDR3 spans 16 amino acids. CDR1 and CDR2 (germline): GTSNPN, SVGIG (reference sequence). Trimming at V came to 0 bases and at J to 5 bases, leaving 10 bases not matched to a gene. The whole variable domain, remainder taken from reference TRBV30 and TRBJ2-7, is SQTIHQWPATLVQPVGSPLSLECTVEGTSNPNLYWYRQAAGRGLQLLFYSVGIGQISSEVPQNLSASRPQDRQFILSSKKLLLSDSGFYLCAWSVPPLAGRDEQYFGPGTRLTVT.

The gene calls are TRBV27 and TRBJ1-3, with D possibly being TRBD1 (5 bases). This CDR3 region has 14 residues. CDR1 and CDR2 from the germline V gene are MNHEY and SMNVEV (reference sequence). V was pared by 6 bases and J by 0 bases, with 9 bases between. Here the CDR3 reads CASRDGGSGNTIYF. CDR3 DNA sequence: TGTGCCAGCAGGGATGGGGGCTCTGGAAACACCATATATTTT.

The chain links TRBV28 to TRBJ2-1; TRBD1 aligns across 10 bases. V trimming: 2 bases; J trimming: 8 bases; junction bases outside the gene matches: 15. CDR1 and CDR2 (germline): MDHEN, SYDVKM. The CDR3 is made up of 18 amino acids. The CDR3: CASSLPSPGTGEEDEQFF. For the CDR3, the DNA is TGTGCCAGCAGTTTACCATCCCCCGGGACAGGGGAGGAGGATGAGCAGTTCTTC.

This sequence joins TRBV4-1 and TRBJ2-7; 9 bases line up with TRBD1. Germline V gives CDR1 MGHRA, CDR2 YSYEKL. The CDR3 covers 18 residues. The V segment lost 0 bases and the J segment 2 bases; nucleotides outside the gene matches: 11. This CDR3 is CASSQDRDRTGETYEQYF. CDR3 nucleotide sequence: TGCGCCAGCAGCCAAGACCGGGACAGGACAGGGGAGACCTACGAGCAGTACTTC.

With regard to this clone: Other DNA sequences from this sample encode an identical CDR3 as well. The chain employs TRBV6-1 and TRBJ2-3; D gene uncertain. Trimming took 3 bases from V and 0 from J, leaving 4 bases between them. This CDR3 has 13 residues. CDR1 is MNHNS and CDR2 is SASEGT in the germline V gene. The CDR3 sequence: CASSDRSTDTQYF. The CDR3 coding sequence is TGTGCCAGCAGTGATAGGAGCACAGATACGCAGTATTTT.

This chain uses TRBV6-1 with TRBJ2-7, with no clear D. Germline CDR1 and CDR2: MNHNS and SASEGT. CDR3 size: 12 residues. The V end was cut by 10 bases, the J end by 0 bases, with 10 bases between. The CDR3: CATLRFSYEQYF. The CDR3 region has the DNA TGTGCCACCCTCCGTTTCTCCTACGAGCAGTACTTC.

The chain has TRBV7-6 and TRBJ1-5, with D hard to call. The CDR3 length is 13 residues. V dropped 3 bases and J dropped 3 bases, with 6 bases sitting between them. Germline V gene sequence: CDR1 SGHVS, CDR2 FNYEAQ. CDR3 amino acids: CASSLDNNQPQHF. The CDR3 nucleotides are TGTGCCAGCAGCTTGGATAACAATCAGCCCCAGCATTTT.

The DNA of the CDR3 is TGCGCCAGCAGCCAGCAGGGTCTACGCCAAATAAAGGATACGCAGTATTTT. Translated, it gives CASSQQGLRQIKDTQYF. The rearrangement uses TRBV4-1 and TRBJ2-3, with D possibly being TRBD1 (5 bases). V was pared by 3 bases and J by 6 bases, with 22 bases between. The germline gives CDR1 MGHRA, CDR2 YSYEKL. CDR3 length: 17 residues.

This clone came up a few times. The chain couples TRBV4-2 to TRBJ1-5; 7 nucleotides agree with TRBD1. Germline CDR1 reads LGHNA; CDR2 reads YNFKEQ. Unmatched junction bases numbered 6, after V lost 0 bases and J lost 4 bases. The CDR3 contains 16 residues. The CDR3 loop is CASSQDLGTANQPQHF. The CDR3 bases are TGTGCCAGCAGCCAAGATCTAGGGACAGCTAATCAGCCCCAGCATTTT.

This rearrangement joins TRBV5-6 to TRBJ2-7; D perhaps matches TRBD1 (6 bases). The CDR3 is 14 residues long. Germline loops: CDR1 SGHDT, CDR2 YYEEEE. The V end was cut by 0 bases, the J end by 3 bases, with 10 bases between. The CDR3 region has the DNA TGTGCCAGCAGCTTGGGACAGGCGTTCTACGAGCAGTACTTC. Amino acid sequence: CASSLGQAFYEQYF.

The V and J genes are TRBV28 and TRBJ2-5, with 11 bases aligning to TRBD2. The germline gives CDR1 MDHEN, CDR2 SYDVKM. The CDR3 runs to 17 residues. The J segment lost 4 bases and the V segment lost 3 bases, leaving 10 bases of the junction unmatched. The CDR3 region is CASSFLAGGGDGETQYF. The CDR3 coding sequence is TGTGCCAGCAGTTTCCTAGCGGGAGGCGGTGATGGAGAGACCCAGTACTTC.

This clone has only one observation. The chain joins TRBV7-9 to TRBJ2-1; 8 nucleotides agree with TRBD2. The V and J ends lost 2 bases and 0 bases, in that order; junction bases with no gene match: 12. The CDR3 has 19 amino acids. Germline V gene lookup returns CDR1 SEHNR and CDR2 FQNEAQ (reference sequence). The CDR3 region has the DNA TGTGCCAGCAGCTTAAGTCTGTCGGGAGGGCCCGGCTCCTACAATGAGCAGTTCTTC. It yields the protein CASSLSLSGGPGSYNEQFF.